Listed below are T cell receptor beta chains from one sample, sequenced in a study of cytomegalovirus exposure and HLA in healthy donors. The table came from immunoSEQ multiplex PCR; TCRdb's copy has only in-frame clones and leaves some out. The sample shows around 76,000 clones, and 0.83% sits with its ten largest clones. Sequencing was carried out using PBMCs. Receptors originate from a boy aged 5-17 years in good health and CMV-seronegative. Each CDR3 is given without its conserved first and last residue. The order of the fields is V gene, J gene, CDR3 length, CDR3 protein.

TRBV4-2,TRBJ1-1,12,ASSPGTANTEAF
TRBV5-4,TRBJ1-1,10,ASSLGGVEAF
TRBV7-2,TRBJ2-7,12,ASSLMGLTYEQY
TRBV13,TRBJ2-1,13,ASSQGPSGYNEQF
TRBV6-5,TRBJ2-2,11,ASSRANTGELF
TRBV18,TRBJ1-5,14,ASSPQGAGGNQPQH
TRBV5-6,TRBJ2-1,16,ASSLGAVGLAGLGEQF
TRBV7-3,TRBJ2-1,14,ASSKGLAGGEDEQF
TRBV18,TRBJ2-1,14,ASSQLMSAGYNEQF
TRBV19,TRBJ2-7,14,ASSIVGGRAAYEQY
TRBV4-1,TRBJ2-1,13,ASSQGTSGRVEQF
TRBV29-1,TRBJ2-2,14,SVVVSSGRTTGELF
TRBV5-3,TRBJ1-5,20,ARSYGPRDRVGPEYSNQPQH
TRBV29-1,TRBJ1-2,11,SAWTGENYGYT
TRBV19,TRBJ2-7,11,ASSMGGGREQY
TRBV19,TRBJ2-6,13,ASIGGSSGANVLT
TRBV11-2,TRBJ2-3,11,ASSLDPTDTQY
TRBV28,TRBJ1-2,11,ASSSQQNYGYT
TRBV4-2,TRBJ2-5,14,ASSHLTSANQETQY
TRBV6-5,TRBJ1-6,12,ASSRDRDVSPLH
TRBV2,TRBJ1-5,10,ASSDPNQPQH
TRBV4-1,TRBJ2-7,13,ASSHLRTGGYEQY
TRBV19,TRBJ2-7,12,ASSTGQGTYEQY
TRBV19,TRBJ1-1,11,ASSPSGLAEAF
TRBV6-1,TRBJ1-2,13,ASSETGGSNYGYT
TRBV18,TRBJ2-1,13,ASSPLAGGPHEQF